The 6 T cell receptor beta chains in this list originate from one sample, sequenced in a study of T cells in Graves' hyperthyroidism and ophthalmopathy. The CDR3 regions of TCR beta were amplified from RNA transcripts. First-round RT-PCR of the TCR CDR3 relied on the HTBI primer set. TCRdb analysed the multiplex PCR reads with MiXCR anew, one entry per CDR3 protein. The data show some 490,000 distinct CDR3 sequences, roughly 16% seen once. Specimen: blood. These receptors originate from a woman in her twenties or thirties with Graves' ophthalmopathy.

This clonotype was seen many times. The gene calls are TRBV12-3 or TRBV12-4 and TRBJ1-2; 7 positions match TRBD1. The CDR3 has 14 residues. The V gene end was trimmed by 3 bases and the J gene end by 1 base; junction bases not matched to a gene: 2. CDR3 nucleotide sequence: TGTGCCAGCAGTTTGGGACAGCGTAACTATGGCTACACCTTC. Its protein product is CASSLGQRNYGYTF.

This clonotype appeared a few times. The rearrangement links TRBV7-2 to TRBJ1-3; D is unresolved. Germline-derived CDR1 and CDR2 are SGHTA and FQGNSA. V gave up 2 bases and J gave up 3 bases, with 14 bases separating them. The CDR3 covers 16 residues. The DNA of the CDR3 is TGTGCCAGCAGCTTATCTGGGAGCGGATTTGGAAACACCATATATTTT. The encoded protein is CASSLSGSGFGNTIYF.

This clonotype was recorded at least ten times. This chain links TRBV7-9 with TRBJ2-1, with 12 bases aligning to TRBD2. This CDR3 spans 20 amino acids. Germline values: CDR1 SEHNR, CDR2 FQNEAQ (reference sequence). V dropped 5 bases and J dropped 0; count of bases not matched to a gene: 14. The CDR3: CASSPRLAGVYESSYNEQFF. CDR3 bases: TGTGCCAGCAGCCCCAGACTAGCGGGAGTGTATGAAAGCTCCTACAATGAGCAGTTCTTC. The whole variable domain, filled in from reference TRBV7-9 and TRBJ2-1, reads DTGVSQNPRHKITKRGQNVTFRCDPISEHNRLYWYRQTLGQGPEFLTYFQNEAQLEKSRLLSDRFSAERPKGSFSTLEIQRTEQGDSAMYLCASSPRLAGVYESSYNEQFFGPGTRLTVL.

The chain couples TRBV6-2 or TRBV6-3 to TRBJ2-7, with D maybe TRBD1 (5 bases). The CDR3 contains 14 residues. Deletions cut 2 bases from V and 2 bases from J, with 10 bases between. Per germline, CDR1 MNHEY and CDR2 SVGEGT. The CDR3 is CASSYKTGAYEQYF. CDR3 bases: TGTGCCAGCAGTTACAAAACAGGCGCCTACGAGCAGTACTTC.

V usage is TRBV4-1 and J usage is TRBJ1-5, with D possibly TRBD1 on 5 matching bases. V was clipped by 4 bases and J by 0 bases, with 13 bases between them. This CDR3 contains 16 residues. Germline values: CDR1 MGHRA, CDR2 YSYEKL. CDR3 sequence reads: CASSLPYGGSNQPQHF. The CDR3, as DNA: TGCGCCAGCAGCCTCCCTTACGGGGGTAGCAATCAGCCCCAGCATTTT.

The chain carries TRBV4-1 and TRBJ1-2; 7 bases map to TRBD1. CDR1 is MGHRA and CDR2 is YSYEKL in the germline V gene. V shed 4 bases, J shed 6 bases, and the junction held 11 bases outside the gene matches. There are 15 residues in the CDR3. The CDR3 coding sequence is TGCGCCAGCAGCCTGAACAGGGGAATGCATGATGGCTACACCTTC. As protein: CASSLNRGMHDGYTF.